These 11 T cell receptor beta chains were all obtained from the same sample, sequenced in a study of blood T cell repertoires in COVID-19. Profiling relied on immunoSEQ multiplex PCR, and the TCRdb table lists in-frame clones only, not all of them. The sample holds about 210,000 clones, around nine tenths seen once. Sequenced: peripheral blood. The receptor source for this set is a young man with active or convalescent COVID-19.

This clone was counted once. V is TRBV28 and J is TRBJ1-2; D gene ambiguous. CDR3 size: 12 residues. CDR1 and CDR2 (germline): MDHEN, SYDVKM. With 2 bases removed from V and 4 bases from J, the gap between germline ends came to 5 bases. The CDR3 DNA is TGTGCCAGCAGTTTAGCGTTCTATGGCTACACCTTC. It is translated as CASSLAFYGYTF.

The CDR3 DNA sequence: TGTGCCAGCTGGGGACAGAGCTCTGGAAACACCATATATTTT. Amino acids: CASWGQSSGNTIYF. The chain joins TRBV18 to TRBJ1-3, with 7 bases matching TRBD1. Germline-derived CDR1 and CDR2 are KGHSH and LQKENI. V shed 7 bases, J shed 0 bases, and the junction held 3 bases outside the gene matches. CDR3 length: 14 residues.

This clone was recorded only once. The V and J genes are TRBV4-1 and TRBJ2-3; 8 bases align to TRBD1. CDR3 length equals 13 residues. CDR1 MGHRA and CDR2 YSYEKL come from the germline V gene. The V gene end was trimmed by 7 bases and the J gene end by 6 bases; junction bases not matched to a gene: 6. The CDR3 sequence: CASKRQGQDTQYF. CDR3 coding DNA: TGCGCCAGCAAGAGACAGGGGCAGGATACGCAGTATTTT.

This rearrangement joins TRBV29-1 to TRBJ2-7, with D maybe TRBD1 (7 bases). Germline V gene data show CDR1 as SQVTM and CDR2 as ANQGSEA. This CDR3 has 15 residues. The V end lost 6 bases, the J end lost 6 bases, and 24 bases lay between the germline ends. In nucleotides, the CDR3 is TGCAGCGTCGTCGGTGGGGGGACAGCAGTCGGCGAGCAGTACTTC. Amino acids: CSVVGGGTAVGEQYF.

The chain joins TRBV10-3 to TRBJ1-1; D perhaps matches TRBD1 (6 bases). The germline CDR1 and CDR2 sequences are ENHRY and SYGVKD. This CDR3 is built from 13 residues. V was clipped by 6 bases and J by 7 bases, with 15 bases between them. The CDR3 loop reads CAISDRRTNEAFF. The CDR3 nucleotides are TGTGCCATCAGCGACAGGAGAACAAATGAAGCTTTCTTT.

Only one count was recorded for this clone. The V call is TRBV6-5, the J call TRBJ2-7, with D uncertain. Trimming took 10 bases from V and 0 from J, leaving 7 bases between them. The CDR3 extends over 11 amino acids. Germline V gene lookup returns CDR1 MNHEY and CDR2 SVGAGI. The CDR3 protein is CATGFSYEQYF. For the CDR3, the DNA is TGTGCCACCGGGTTCTCCTACGAGCAGTACTTC.

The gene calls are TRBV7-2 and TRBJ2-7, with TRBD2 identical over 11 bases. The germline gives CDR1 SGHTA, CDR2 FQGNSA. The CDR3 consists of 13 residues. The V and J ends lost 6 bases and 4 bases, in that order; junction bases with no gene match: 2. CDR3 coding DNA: TGTGCCAGCAGGCTAGCGGGAGGTTACGAGCAGTACTTC. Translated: CASRLAGGYEQYF.

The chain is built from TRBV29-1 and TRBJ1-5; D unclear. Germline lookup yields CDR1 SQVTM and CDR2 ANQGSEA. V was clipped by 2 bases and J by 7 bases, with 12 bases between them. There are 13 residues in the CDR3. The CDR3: CSVELGAGQPQHF. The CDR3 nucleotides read TGCAGCGTTGAACTGGGCGCTGGACAGCCCCAGCATTTT.

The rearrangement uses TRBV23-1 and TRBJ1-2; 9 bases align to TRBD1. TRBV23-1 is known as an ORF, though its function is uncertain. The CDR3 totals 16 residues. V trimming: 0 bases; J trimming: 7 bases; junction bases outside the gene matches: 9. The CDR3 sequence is CASSQSTTGGRSGYTF. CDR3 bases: TGCGCCAGCAGTCAATCAACGACAGGGGGTCGGAGTGGCTACACCTTC.

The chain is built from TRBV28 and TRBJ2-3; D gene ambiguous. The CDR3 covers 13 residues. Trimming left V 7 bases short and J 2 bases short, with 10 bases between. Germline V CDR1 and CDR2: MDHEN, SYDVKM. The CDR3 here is CASTRRPTDTQYF. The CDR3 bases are TGTGCCAGCACGCGGAGACCCACAGATACGCAGTATTTT.

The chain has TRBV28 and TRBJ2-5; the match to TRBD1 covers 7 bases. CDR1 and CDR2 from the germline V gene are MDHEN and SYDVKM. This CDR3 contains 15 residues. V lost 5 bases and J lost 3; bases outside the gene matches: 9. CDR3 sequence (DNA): TGTGCCAGCAGTCGATTCCGGGACAGAGAAGAGACCCAGTACTTC. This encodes CASSRFRDREETQYF.